Listed here are 14 T cell receptor beta chains from one sample, sequenced in a study of blood T cell repertoires in COVID-19. The protocol was immunoSEQ multiplex PCR, while the TCRdb copy is restricted to in-frame clones and leaves out a portion. Of about 240,000 clones in the sample, roughly nine tenths were seen once. The sequenced sample was peripheral blood. These receptors all come from a man aged 55 to 69 with acute or convalescent COVID-19.

J is TRBJ2-3 and V is TRBV11-3; TRBD2 aligns across 16 bases. The CDR3 runs to 16 residues. V was clipped by 5 bases and J by 4 bases; unmatched bases: 3. The germline V gene encodes CDR1 SGHNT and CDR2 YENEEA. The CDR3 protein is CASSAGLAGGPDTQYF. The CDR3 coding sequence is TGTGCCAGCAGCGCGGGACTAGCGGGAGGGCCAGATACGCAGTATTTT.

This clone was recorded only once. J is TRBJ1-1 and V is TRBV29-1; 7 positions agree with TRBD1. CDR3 length equals 13 residues. The J segment lost 4 bases and the V segment lost 6 bases, leaving 8 bases of the junction unmatched. Germline loops: CDR1 SQVTM, CDR2 ANQGSEA. In nucleotides, the CDR3 is TGCAGCGTGGATCACAGGGGAGGCACTGAAGCTTTCTTT. Its protein product is CSVDHRGGTEAFF.

This clone was counted a single time. The rearrangement uses TRBV27 and TRBJ2-7, with 7 nucleotides matching TRBD1. The J segment lost 4 bases and the V segment lost 6 bases, leaving 9 bases of the junction unmatched. Germline V gene lookup returns CDR1 MNHEY and CDR2 SMNVEV (reference sequence). CDR3 size: 14 residues. In DNA, the CDR3 is TGTGCCAGCAGCCAGACAGGGTTAGCTTACGAGCAGTACTTC. This sequence encodes CASSQTGLAYEQYF.

This clone was seen only a few times. The J gene is TRBJ2-7, the V gene TRBV28; 8 nucleotides line up with TRBD2. The V and J ends lost 3 bases and 2 bases, in that order; junction bases with no gene match: 6. CDR3 length: 15 residues. Germline CDR1 is MDHEN and CDR2 is SYDVKM. In nucleotides, the CDR3 is TGTGCCAGCAGTTTTGGTAGCGGGGAAACCTACGAGCAGTACTTC. The encoded protein is CASSFGSGETYEQYF.

The V gene is TRBV29-1, the J gene TRBJ2-1; 8 bases fit TRBD2. Unmatched junction bases numbered 4, after V lost 5 bases and J lost 7 bases. The CDR3 totals 12 residues. Germline CDR1 is SQVTM and CDR2 is ANQGSEA. For the CDR3, the DNA is TGCAGCGTTTCTGCTAGCGGGAATGAGCAGTTCTTC. Translated: CSVSASGNEQFF.

This rearrangement joins TRBV13 to TRBJ2-7; D unresolved. The CDR3 has 13 residues. Trimming removed 8 bases at V and 2 bases at J, with 13 bases between. Germline assignment: CDR1 PRHDT and CDR2 FYEKMQ (reference sequence). This chain's CDR3 is CASRGGYPYEQYF. CDR3 nucleotides: TGTGCCAGCCGAGGCGGCTACCCCTACGAGCAGTACTTC.

J is TRBJ1-2 and V is TRBV6-4; D gene uncertain. From germline, CDR1 is MRHNA and CDR2 SNTAGT. V was pared by 5 bases and J by 4 bases, with 8 bases between. The CDR3 spans 12 residues. The CDR3 nucleotides are TGTGCCAGCAGTTCGACGGGCTATGGCTACACCTTC. The encoded protein is CASSSTGYGYTF.

The chain links TRBV7-2 to TRBJ1-6; D uncertain. Trimming cost V 8 bases and J 4 bases, with 15 bases left between them. Germline V gives CDR1 SGHTA, CDR2 FQGNSA. CDR3 length equals 15 residues. In nucleotides, the CDR3 is TGTGCCAGCTCGGCTAGGCCAGCTTATAATTCACCCCTCCACTTT. Its translation is CASSARPAYNSPLHF.

This chain uses TRBV5-1 with TRBJ2-1; 7 positions agree with TRBD2. This CDR3 contains 12 residues. Trimming removed 7 bases from V and 10 bases from J; junction bases left unmatched: 8. Per the germline V gene, CDR1 is SGHRS and CDR2 is YFSETQ. The CDR3 reads CASDGGSGEQFF. For the CDR3, the DNA is TGCGCCAGCGACGGCGGGAGCGGGGAGCAGTTCTTC.

This chain links TRBV5-3 with TRBJ2-5; 12 bases align to TRBD1. TRBV5-3 is known as an ORF, though its function is uncertain. There are 18 residues in the CDR3. J was trimmed by 4 bases and V by 1 base; bases with no gene match: 11. CDR3 amino acids: CARSLMGDRGRRGETQYF. The CDR3 DNA reads TGTGCCAGAAGCTTGATGGGGGACAGGGGGCGCCGGGGAGAGACCCAGTACTTC.

The genes are TRBV4-3 and TRBJ2-5, with 7 bases identical to TRBD2. The CDR3 length is 14 residues. Trimming removed 1 base from V and 5 bases from J; junction bases left unmatched: 4. Germline V CDR1 and CDR2: LGHNA, YSLEER. This CDR3 reads CASSQGTRAETQYF. CDR3 coding DNA: TGCGCCAGCAGCCAAGGGACTAGAGCGGAGACCCAGTACTTC.

This rearrangement joins TRBV7-2 to TRBJ2-1; 11 bases are a match to TRBD2. Germline V lookup: CDR1 SGHTA, CDR2 FQGNSA. CDR3 length: 16 amino acids. Germline trimming cut 4 bases from V and 6 bases from J; bases unmatched to any gene: 8. The CDR3 is CASSWPLAGGSNEQFF. The CDR3 coding sequence is TGTGCCAGCAGCTGGCCCCTAGCGGGAGGAAGCAATGAGCAGTTCTTC.

The count of this clone is one. This rearrangement joins TRBV5-4 to TRBJ2-5; 14 nucleotides align to TRBD2. Trimming cost V 3 bases and J 5 bases; bases outside gene matches: 15. From germline, CDR1 is SGHNT and CDR2 YYREEE (reference sequence). This CDR3 is built from 19 residues. DNA for the CDR3: TGTGCCAGCAGCTCCAAAAGGGGACTAGCGGGAGTTTTCGGTGAGACCCAGTACTTC. Its translation: CASSSKRGLAGVFGETQYF.

J is TRBJ1-4 and V is TRBV6-2 or TRBV6-3; the match to TRBD1 covers 7 bases. With 6 bases clipped from V and 0 bases from J, the junction kept 7 bases outside the gene matches. Per germline, CDR1 MNHEY and CDR2 SVGEGT. This CDR3 contains 16 residues. CDR3 residues: CASSPGQAATNEKLFF. CDR3 nucleotides: TGTGCCAGCAGCCCTGGACAGGCTGCAACTAATGAAAAACTGTTTTTT.